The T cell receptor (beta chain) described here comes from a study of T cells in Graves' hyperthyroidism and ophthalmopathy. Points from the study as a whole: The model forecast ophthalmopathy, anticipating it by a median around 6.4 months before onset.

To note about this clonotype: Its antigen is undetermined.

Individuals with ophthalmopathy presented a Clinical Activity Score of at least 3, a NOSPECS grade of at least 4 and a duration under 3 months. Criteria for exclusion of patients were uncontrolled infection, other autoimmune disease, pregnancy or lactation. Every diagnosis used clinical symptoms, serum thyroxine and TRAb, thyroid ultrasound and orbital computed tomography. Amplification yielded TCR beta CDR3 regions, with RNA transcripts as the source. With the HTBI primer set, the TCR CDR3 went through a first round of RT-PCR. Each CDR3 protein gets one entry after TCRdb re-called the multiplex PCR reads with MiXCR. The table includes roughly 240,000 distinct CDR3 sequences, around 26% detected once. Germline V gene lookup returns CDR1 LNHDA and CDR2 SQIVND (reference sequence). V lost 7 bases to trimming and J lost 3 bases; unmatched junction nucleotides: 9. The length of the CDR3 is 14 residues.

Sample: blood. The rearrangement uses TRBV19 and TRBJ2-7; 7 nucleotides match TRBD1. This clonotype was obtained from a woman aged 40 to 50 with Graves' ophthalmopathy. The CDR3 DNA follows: TGTGCCAGTACCCCGGGACAGTCTTACTACGAGCAGTACTTC. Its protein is CASTPGQSYYEQYF.